Described below is a single TCR beta chain sequence and its context. Which antigen it targets is not known. Base quality data are lacking; no much larger clone is found one base away. The source of the sample is a study of blood T cells in healthy people across ages (dated by TCRdb to between 2014 and 2017). Study-level background: In model experiments, roughly one uniquely barcoded TCR beta cDNA molecule per two T cells was captured by template switching. Donors of different ages were randomly distributed across sequencing lanes to avoid experimental bias. Donors were grouped into four age groups: young (average approximately 15 years), middle-aged (less than 40), aged (approximately 67) and long-lived (around 80). The study measured age-related changes in TCR beta repertoire diversity using deep sequencing normalized with unique cDNA molecular identifiers. Using the same blood draw, the study looked at two additional independent replicas of 1 million unique cDNA reads for two donors, one aged 18 to 30 and the other aged 80 or older. What the research found in general, with its limitations: Total diversity estimates from one million sequenced T cells were considered lower bounds and underestimates. Bulk unsorted PBMC profiling prevented conclusive comparison of naive and antigen-experienced compartments. Observed TCR beta diversity per million T cells fell roughly linearly with age, and a significant reduction was already apparent by age roughly 40. The CMV infection status of donors was not known, potentially confounding age-related changes in expanded clonotypes. The percentage of naive T cells measured by flow cytometry correlated strongly with observed TCR beta diversity. Compared with the aged group, the long-lived group had more naive CD4+ T cells, fewer expanded clones and increased TCR diversity, suggesting age selection.

The library was generated by 5' RACE. TCRdb lists the instrument as Illumina HiSeq 2500. A second about 6 to 11 cycle PCR used a sample-barcoded 5' primer and a J-beta primer mix. A unique molecular identifier was introduced onto each TCR beta cDNA molecule by a template-switch 5' adaptor carrying 12 random nucleotides. Each sample yielded at least 3 million CDR3-containing paired-end reads. The Mint cDNA synthesis kit, primed by a TRBC-specific oligonucleotide, was used to synthesize first-strand cDNA from all RNA. Following uracil-DNA glycosylase treatment, all cDNA underwent a first 18-cycle PCR with the universal primers M1SS and BC2_uni_R. On the study's bioinformatics: Normalization of each sample was performed by random selection of 1 million high-quality reads, each carrying a distinct molecular identifier. Reads sharing molecular identifiers were discarded rather than binned into consensus sequences. MiTCR, run with a Q25 quality threshold and the strictest error-elimination algorithm, handled CDR3 identification, clonotype clustering and error correction. A nonparametric unseen species model with Euler transformation was used to estimate lower-bound total TCR beta diversity. TCRdb handled the public reads itself, with Q25 trimming in fastp and clone calling in MiXCR, and kept productive beta chains. Each entry merges the rows of one CDR3 protein and shows their most common DNA and genes. None of the V and J calls come from the authors' own analysis; TCRdb made them. The table for this sample lists some 900,000 distinct CDR3 sequences; around 49% of them were counted only once. About an eighth of the sample lies in the top ten.

From the cysteine through the phenylalanine, the CDR3 covers 15 amino acids. Only the CDR3 part of the read is kept: 45 bases, read in frame from the first base. Clipping removes 5 bases from V and 10 bases from J, with 8 as the unmatched junction base count. Per the germline V gene (reference sequence), SEHNR is the CDR1 and FQNEAQ is the CDR2. Donors were roughly 40 systemically healthy Caucasian individuals from Russia aged roughly 6 to 90 years. Each donor gave around 9.9 milliliters of peripheral blood, collected into EDTA-treated Vacutainer tubes. Ficoll-Paque density-gradient centrifugation was used to isolate PBMCs, with at least 6.5 million per sample. Total RNA was extracted from PBMCs with Trizol reagent, with at least 6 micrograms obtained per sample. Naive CD45RAhigh/CD27high T cell percentages were measured by flow cytometry on a PBMC aliquot from every donor.

This sequence was found in a man aged 25 to 40 in good health. This receptor chain uses TRBV7-9 and TRBJ1-6; the junction holds 10 bases that match TRBD1. The sequenced sample consisted of blood. The DNA sequence follows: TGTGCCAGCAGCCCCCCCGGGACAGGGGCCTCACCCCTCCACTTT. Its coded protein is CASSPPGTGASPLHF.